These T cell receptor beta chains were read from a single sample in a study of cytomegalovirus exposure and HLA in healthy donors. Assay used: immunoSEQ multiplex PCR; TCRdb lists only in-frame clones, some missing. The profile shows around 150,000 clones, roughly 70% of them singletons. The sequencing input was PBMCs. These receptors all stem from a woman aged 25 to 39 in good health and CMV-seronegative. Each CDR3 is given with its conserved first and last residue. Fields, in order: clone size, V gene, J gene, D gene, CDR3 length, CDR3 protein, CDR3 DNA. A D gene is named only where the DNA matches it firmly. Size values are once, few and many counts, or a class for expanded clones, and some rows have none.

>-|TRBV7-9|TRBJ2-3|TRBD2|14
CASSFSGSTDTQYF
TGTGCCAGCAGCTTTAGCGGGAGCACAGATACGCAGTATTTT
>-|TRBV7-6|TRBJ1-1|-|13
CASSQNLNTEAFF
TGTGCCAGCAGTCAGAATTTGAACACTGAAGCTTTCTTT
>-|TRBV4-2|TRBJ1-5|TRBD1|17
CASSQEKGQPSNQPQHF
TGTGCCAGCAGCCAAGAGAAGGGACAGCCGAGCAATCAGCCCCAGCATTTT
>-|TRBV11-2|TRBJ2-7|TRBD2|15
CASSLYSGRTYEQYF
TGTGCCAGCAGCTTATATAGCGGGAGAACCTACGAGCAGTACTTC
>-|TRBV5-1|TRBJ2-7|-|14
CASSLVQGGYEQYF
TGCGCCAGCAGCTTGGTTCAGGGAGGCTACGAGCAGTACTTC
>-|TRBV11-3|TRBJ1-2|TRBD1|13
CASSTRTGYGYTF
TGTGCCAGCAGCACGCGGACAGGGTATGGCTACACCTTC
>-|TRBV6-1|TRBJ2-3|TRBD1|19
CASSEITKIAGQGEDTQYF
TGTGCCAGCAGTGAAATAACAAAAATAGCGGGACAGGGGGAAGATACGCAGTATTTT
>-|TRBV18|TRBJ2-1|TRBD2|13
CASSPELAGRQFF
TGTGCCAGCTCACCAGAACTAGCGGGCCGGCAGTTCTTC
>once|TRBV6-1|TRBJ2-2|-|12
CASTNRAGELFF
TGTGCCAGCACTAATCGCGCCGGGGAGCTGTTTTTT
>-|TRBV28|TRBJ1-1|-|10
CASKGEFAFF
TGTGCCAGCAAGGGGGAGTTCGCTTTCTTT
>-|TRBV18|TRBJ1-3|TRBD1|17
CASSPRDRPYSGNTIYF
TGTGCCAGCTCACCTCGGGACAGACCTTACTCTGGAAACACCATATATTTT
>-|TRBV2|TRBJ2-7|-|14
CASTLGSRIGTQYF
TGTGCCAGCACCCTCGGGAGCCGGATAGGGACTCAGTACTTC